The clone carrying this T cell receptor (beta chain) was observed a handful of times. TCRdb itself ran the RT-PCR reads through MiXCR, one entry per CDR3 protein. The table includes over 350,000 distinct CDR3 sequences, around 16% detected once. This sample was included in a study of patients and donors after allogeneic stem cell transplantation. In germline, CDR1 is SGHDT, CDR2 YYEEEE. The CDR3 runs to 15 residues. V was trimmed by 1 base and J by 0 bases, leaving 8 bases between them. The sequencing sample was made of blood, either unsorted or a sorted T cell fraction (not recorded which). This receptor was taken from a human donor who was either an allogeneic HSCT recipient or a stem cell or donor lymphocyte infusion donor (not recorded which). It is not recorded whose cells these are; they may come from a transplant donor. This chain uses TRBV5-6 with TRBJ1-5; no clear D gene. The CDR3 spells CASSLWQISNQPQHF. The CDR3 nucleotides are TGTGCCAGCAGCTTGTGGCAGATTAGCAATCAGCCCCAGCATTTT.